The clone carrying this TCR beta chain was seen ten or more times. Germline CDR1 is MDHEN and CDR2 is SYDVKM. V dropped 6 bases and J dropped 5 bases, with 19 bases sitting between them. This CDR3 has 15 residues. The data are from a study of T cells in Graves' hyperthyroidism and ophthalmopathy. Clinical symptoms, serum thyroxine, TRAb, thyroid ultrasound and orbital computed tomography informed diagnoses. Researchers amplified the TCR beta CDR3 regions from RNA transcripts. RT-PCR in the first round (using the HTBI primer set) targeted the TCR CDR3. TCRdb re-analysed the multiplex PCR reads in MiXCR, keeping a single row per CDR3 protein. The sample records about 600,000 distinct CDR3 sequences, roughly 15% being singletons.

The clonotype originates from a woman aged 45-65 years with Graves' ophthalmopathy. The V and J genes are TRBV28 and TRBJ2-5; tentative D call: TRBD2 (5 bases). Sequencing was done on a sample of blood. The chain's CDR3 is CASSLLLGAWETQYF. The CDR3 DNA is TGTGCCAGCAGCCTCCTCCTGGGAGCCTGGGAGACCCAGTACTTC.